This T cell receptor (beta chain) was sequenced for a study of regulatory T cells in long-lasting Graves disease (dated by TCRdb to the early 2020s). Concerning the study at large: Newly diagnosed Graves' disease patients had taken antithyroid drugs for less than 3 months. Persistent Graves' disease patients were compared with newly diagnosed Graves' disease patients by peripheral blood TCR sequencing and RNA sequencing. The study was registered as a clinical trial and conducted in China. A total of about 33 samples underwent TCR sequencing, from about 13 patients with persistent Graves' disease and 20 or so patients with newly diagnosed Graves' disease. The study at large found these results: As a limitation, the authors acknowledged that the small sample size may reduce accuracy. Preferential use of TRBV28, TRBJ1-2 and TRBJ2-5 was observed in persistent disease, whereas TRBV20-1 and TRBJ2-1 were favored in newly diagnosed disease. Only the TCR beta chain was sequenced and analyzed. Compared with newly diagnosed patients, persistent Graves' disease patients had lower TCR Shannon entropy and fewer highly expanded clones, which suggests clonal expansion. A larger number of public clonotypes was shared among persistent patients (approximately 3,000) than among newly diagnosed patients (around 890). Peripheral blood alone was examined, since thyroid tissue, which constituted the primary lesion, could not be accessed.

The protocol used for the library was multiplex PCR. Sequencing took place on an Illumina HiSeq 4000. TCR beta libraries were built with iRepertoire HTBI primers and Arm-PCR amplification of CDR3 regions. Gel purification was performed on PCR products prior to sequencing. The published analysis was carried out like this. A total of roughly 65 TRBV and 14 TRBJ segments were identified across samples and were used for gene usage analysis of CDR3 amino acid clonotypes. COPE and FqMerger were used to merge the filtered high-quality paired reads into contigs. Contigs were aligned with BLAST to IMGT TRBV, TRBD and TRBJ reference genes, and CDR3 was defined per IMGT. Clonotypes above 0.1% frequency were classified as highly expanded clones. Shannon entropy served as the measure of repertoire diversity, while the Gini coefficient captured V-J evenness. Clonotypes shared by more than one individual were considered public. The raw public data were reprocessed by TCRdb itself: fastp quality trimming at Q25, MiXCR clonotype calling, in-frame beta chains only. CDR3 protein duplicates are merged, each entry listing the most common genes and DNA. What appears here as the V and J calls and clone size reflects TCRdb's work, not the paper's. This sample has some 600,000 distinct CDR3 sequences in its table, and roughly a sixth of those were observed once. In total, the top ten clones hold approximately 12% of the sample.

From its cysteine to its phenylalanine, the CDR3 spans 13 amino acids. The only DNA kept is the CDR3, 39 bases in frame from the first base. The time point label of this sample denotes: newly diagnosed GD, antithyroid drugs for less than 3 months. For both TCR sequencing and RNA sequencing, RNA was extracted from PBMCs in TRIzol. The diagnosis of Graves' disease followed American Thyroid Association guidelines. Recruitment of patients was carried out at an endocrinology department in Xi'an, China. Each patient gave approximately 10 milliliters of peripheral blood, collected in an EDTA anticoagulant tube. Ficoll Paque Plus density gradient separation was used to isolate PBMCs, and no additional T cell sorting was done. An Agilent 2100 Bioanalyzer and agarose gel were used to assess RNA quality, and a NanoDrop 2000 was used to measure RNA concentration. This clonotype has at least ten counts. The antigen this receptor binds is unknown. The junction differs from germline at one of its ends, possibly a read error.

The same sample was also studied in work on T cells in Graves' hyperthyroidism and ophthalmopathy. In that second paper, the authors write: Graves' hyperthyroidism was defined as stable when no progression to ophthalmopathy occurred over 18 months of follow-up. Hyperthyroidism patients were aged 18 to 65 years and newly diagnosed, with disease duration of less than 2 months. Exclusion was applied to patients with uncontrolled infections, other autoimmune diseases, pregnancy or lactation. Diagnoses were based on clinical symptoms, serum thyroxine and TRAb, thyroid ultrasound and orbital computed tomography. The first round of RT-PCR for the TCR CDR3 was performed with the HTBI primer set and the Qiagen OneStep RT-PCR kit. Blood samples also contained most of the expanded thyroid clonotypes (frequency above 0.001), which suggests that blood repertoires may reflect thyroid immune responses. Ophthalmopathy was separated from stable hyperthyroidism by a 13 V-J signature model, with 87.88% sensitivity and about 84% specificity obtained in cross-validation and 80%/75% obtained in testing. In validation, the model predicted progression to ophthalmopathy a median of 6.5 months before onset, with 70% to 71% sensitivity and around 76% specificity. TCR V-J signatures able to tell the groups apart were searched for in a discovery cohort of 95 to 100 patients, of whom around 42 had Graves' ophthalmopathy and about 60 had stable Graves' hyperthyroidism. Prospective prediction of ophthalmopathy was tested in an independent validation cohort of 18 to 20 hyperthyroidism patients and some 17 patients who later progressed to ophthalmopathy. The 90 to 100 discovery patients were randomly split 7:3 into training and test sets. Thyroid tissue and blood T-cell repertoires from several Graves' hyperthyroidism patients were also compared in the study. After sampling, hyperthyroidism patients received methimazole starting at 30 mg daily, and ophthalmopathy patients received high-dose intravenous methylprednisolone. The libraries were constructed in a second round of multiplex PCR and then size-selected and purified. Sequencing of the libraries was done on an Illumina HiSeq2000 using paired-end 100 bp reads. SOAPnuke was used to process the raw data, with reads discarded if the reads contained adapters or uncalled bases, had a mean Phred below 15, or lacked an exact constant-primer or identifier match. COPE v1.2.5 was used to merge high-quality paired reads, and clonotypes were defined as unique nucleotide sequences. MiTCR v1.1 was used to align the clonotypes against IMGT TRBV, TRBD and TRBJ reference segments. The analysis included only V-J combinations with a frequency above 0.0001, which together covered around 99% of the repertoires. The TCS score was defined as F50 (clonal expansion) divided by E x V (chaos), with BLOSUM62-based TCRdist calculated between CDR3 peptides within each V-J. Welch's t-statistics and random forest reduced 514 V-J features to about 12, which were used in a naive Bayes classifier (R e1071). No statistical method was used to fix the sample size in advance, and group allocation was not hidden from the investigators. The paper describes TCR Vbeta CDR3 sequencing of 140 or so peripheral blood samples, made up of approximately 40 ophthalmopathy patients, roughly 72 hyperthyroidism patients and some 17 progressor patients.

The sequencing here drew on peripheral blood mononuclear cells (PBMCs), taken at new diagnosis, from a patient treated with antithyroid drugs. The rearranged chain carries TRBV12-3 or TRBV12-4 and TRBJ2-1; the D region is possibly TRBD1 or TRBD2, each matching across 5 bases. This TCR was sampled from a young man with Graves disease. Donor details come from another sample of the same person, matched by shared clones. Read as DNA, the sequence is TGTGCCAGCAGTTTAGTTCTCGGACTGCCGGGGCTCTTC. It translates to CASSLVLGLPGLF.